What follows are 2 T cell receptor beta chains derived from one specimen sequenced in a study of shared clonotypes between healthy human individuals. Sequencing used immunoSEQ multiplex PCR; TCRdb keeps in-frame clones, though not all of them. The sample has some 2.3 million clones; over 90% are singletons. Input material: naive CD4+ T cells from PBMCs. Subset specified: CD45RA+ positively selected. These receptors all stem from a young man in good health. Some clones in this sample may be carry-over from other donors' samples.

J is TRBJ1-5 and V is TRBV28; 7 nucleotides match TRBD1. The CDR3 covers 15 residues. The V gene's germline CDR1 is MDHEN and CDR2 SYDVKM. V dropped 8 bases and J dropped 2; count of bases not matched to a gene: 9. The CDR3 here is CASGPRGVGNQPQHF. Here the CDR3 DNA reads TGTGCCAGCGGGCCCAGGGGGGTCGGCAATCAGCCCCAGCATTTT.

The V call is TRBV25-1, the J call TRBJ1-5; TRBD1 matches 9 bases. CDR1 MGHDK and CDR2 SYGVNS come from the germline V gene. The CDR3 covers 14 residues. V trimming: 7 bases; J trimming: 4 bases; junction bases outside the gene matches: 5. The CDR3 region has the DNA TGTGCCAGCATGGGGACAGGGAGGAATCAGCCCCAGCATTTT. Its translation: CASMGTGRNQPQHF.